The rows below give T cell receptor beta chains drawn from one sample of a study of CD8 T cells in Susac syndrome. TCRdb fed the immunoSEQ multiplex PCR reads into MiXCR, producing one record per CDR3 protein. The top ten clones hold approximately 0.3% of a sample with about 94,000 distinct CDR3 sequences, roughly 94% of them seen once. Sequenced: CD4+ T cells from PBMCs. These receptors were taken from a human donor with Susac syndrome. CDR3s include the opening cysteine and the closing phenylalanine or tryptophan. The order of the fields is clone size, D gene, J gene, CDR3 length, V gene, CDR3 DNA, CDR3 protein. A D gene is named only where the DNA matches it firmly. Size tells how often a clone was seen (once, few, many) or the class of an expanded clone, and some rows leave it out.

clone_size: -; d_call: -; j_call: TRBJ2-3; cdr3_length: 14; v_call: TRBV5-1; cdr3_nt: TGCGCCAGCAGCAGAAACGATGGGTCAGATACGCAGTATTTT; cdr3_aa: CASSRNDGSDTQYF
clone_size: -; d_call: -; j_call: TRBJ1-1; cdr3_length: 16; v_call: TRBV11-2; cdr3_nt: TGTGCCAGCAGCTTAGATGTTGGCCGGATAAACACTGAAGCTTTCTTT; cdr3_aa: CASSLDVGRINTEAFF
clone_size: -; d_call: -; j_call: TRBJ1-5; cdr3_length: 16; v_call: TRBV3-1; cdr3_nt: TGTGCCAGCAGCCAAGATAGCGGAAGGAGCAATCAGCCCCAGCATTTT; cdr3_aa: CASSQDSGRSNQPQHF
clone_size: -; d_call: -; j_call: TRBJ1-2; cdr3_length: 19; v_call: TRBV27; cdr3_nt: TGTGCCAGCAGTTTCCGGAACGTGCGGGGTACGCACCATGTATATGGCTACACCTTC; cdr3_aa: CASSFRNVRGTHHVYGYTF
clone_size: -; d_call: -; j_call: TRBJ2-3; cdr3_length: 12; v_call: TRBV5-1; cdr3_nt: TGCGCCAGCAGCTCCGAAAGGGGCTCGCAGTATTTT; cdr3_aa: CASSSERGSQYF
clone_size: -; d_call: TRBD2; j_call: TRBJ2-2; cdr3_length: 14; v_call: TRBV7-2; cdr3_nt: TGTGCCAGCAGCGGGATCCTAGCGGTCGGGGAGCTGTTTTTT; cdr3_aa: CASSGILAVGELFF
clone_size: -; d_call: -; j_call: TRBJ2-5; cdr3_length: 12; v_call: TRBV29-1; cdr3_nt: TGCAGCGTTGAAGGCGGTGCTGGGACCCAGTACTTC; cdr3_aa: CSVEGGAGTQYF
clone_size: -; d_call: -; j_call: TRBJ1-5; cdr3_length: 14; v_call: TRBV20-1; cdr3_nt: TGCAGTGCTAGGTCCGTAGGAAGCAATCAGCCCCAGCATTTT; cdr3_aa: CSARSVGSNQPQHF
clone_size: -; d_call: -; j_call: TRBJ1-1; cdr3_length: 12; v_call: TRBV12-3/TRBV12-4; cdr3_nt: TGTGCCAGCACCGCACGGGACATTGAAGCTTTCTTT; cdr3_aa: CASTARDIEAFF
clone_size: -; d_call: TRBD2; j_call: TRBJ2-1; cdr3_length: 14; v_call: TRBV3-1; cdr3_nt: TGTGCCAGCAGCCGGACTAGCGACTACAATGAGCAGTTCTTC; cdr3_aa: CASSRTSDYNEQFF
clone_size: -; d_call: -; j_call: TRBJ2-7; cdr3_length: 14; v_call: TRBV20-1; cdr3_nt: TGCAGTGCTACCCAACTAGCCGCGGGGTACGAGCAGTACTTC; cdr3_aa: CSATQLAAGYEQYF
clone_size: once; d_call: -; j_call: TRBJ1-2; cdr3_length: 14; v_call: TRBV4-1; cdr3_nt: TGCGCCAGCAGCCAAGGGAGAATAAACTATGGCTACACCTTC; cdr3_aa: CASSQGRINYGYTF
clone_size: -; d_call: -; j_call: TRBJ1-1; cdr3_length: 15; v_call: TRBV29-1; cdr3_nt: TGCAGCGTTGAAGATCGAGGCAGGGCGAACACTGAAGCTTTCTTT; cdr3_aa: CSVEDRGRANTEAFF
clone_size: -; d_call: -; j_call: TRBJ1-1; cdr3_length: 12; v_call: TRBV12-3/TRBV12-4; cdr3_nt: TGTGCCAGCAGTTTCGGGAGCACTGAAGCTTTCTTT; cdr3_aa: CASSFGSTEAFF
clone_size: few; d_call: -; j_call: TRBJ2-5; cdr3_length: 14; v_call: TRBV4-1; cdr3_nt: TGCGCCAGCAGCTACACAGGGTCGGGAGAGACCCAGTACTTC; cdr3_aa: CASSYTGSGETQYF
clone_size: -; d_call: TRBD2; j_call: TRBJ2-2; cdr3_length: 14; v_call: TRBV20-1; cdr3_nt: TGCAGTGCCCTGCGGGGGGCGAACACCGGGGAGCTGTTTTTT; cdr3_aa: CSALRGANTGELFF
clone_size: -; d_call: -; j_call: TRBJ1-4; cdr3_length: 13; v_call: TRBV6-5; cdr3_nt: TGTGCCAGCCGGACAGTCAAAGGGGAAAAACTGTTTTTT; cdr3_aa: CASRTVKGEKLFF
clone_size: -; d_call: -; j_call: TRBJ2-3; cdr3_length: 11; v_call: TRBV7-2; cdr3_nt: TGTGCCAGCATCCTTACGGAAACGCAGTATTTT; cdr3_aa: CASILTETQYF
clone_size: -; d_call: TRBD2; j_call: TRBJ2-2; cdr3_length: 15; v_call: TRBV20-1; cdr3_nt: TGCAGTGCTGCTCTAGCGGGGGGTAGCACCGGGGAGCTGTTTTTT; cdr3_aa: CSAALAGGSTGELFF
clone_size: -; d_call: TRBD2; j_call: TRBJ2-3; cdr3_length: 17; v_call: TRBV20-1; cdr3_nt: TGCAGTGCTAGGTCTCCGGGACTAGCGGGGGGATCAGATACGCAGTATTTT; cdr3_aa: CSARSPGLAGGSDTQYF
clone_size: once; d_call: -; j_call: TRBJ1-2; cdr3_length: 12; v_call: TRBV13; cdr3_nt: TGTGCCAGCAGCCTGACAGTGGAGGGCTACACCTTC; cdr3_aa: CASSLTVEGYTF
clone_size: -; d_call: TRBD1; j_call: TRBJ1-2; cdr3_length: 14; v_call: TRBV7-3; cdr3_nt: TGTGCCAGCAGCCGAGGACAGGGGGTCGGTGGCTACACCTTC; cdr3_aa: CASSRGQGVGGYTF
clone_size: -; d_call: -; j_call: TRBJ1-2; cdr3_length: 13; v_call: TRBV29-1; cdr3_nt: TGCAGCGTTGATTATTGGCAGGGTTATGGCTACACCTTC; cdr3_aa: CSVDYWQGYGYTF
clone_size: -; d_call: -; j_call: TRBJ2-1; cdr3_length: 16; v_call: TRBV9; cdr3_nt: TGTGCCAGCAGCGTAGCGCTAGCCCGAACCTACAATGAGCAGTTCTTC; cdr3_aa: CASSVALARTYNEQFF
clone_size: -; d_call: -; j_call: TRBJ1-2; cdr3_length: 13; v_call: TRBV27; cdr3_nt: TGTGCCAGCAGGAGGGAGCCCAACTATGGCTACACCTTC; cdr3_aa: CASRREPNYGYTF
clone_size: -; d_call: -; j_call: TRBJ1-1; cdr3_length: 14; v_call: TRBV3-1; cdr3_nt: TGTGCCAGCACCTTGGGGGGAGCCAACACTGAAGCTTTCTTT; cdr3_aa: CASTLGGANTEAFF
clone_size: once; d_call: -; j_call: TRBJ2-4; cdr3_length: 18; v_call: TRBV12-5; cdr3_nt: TGTGCTAGTGGTTTGGGTATTGATCGGGGTCTAGCCAAAAACATTCAGTACTTC; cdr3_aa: CASGLGIDRGLAKNIQYF
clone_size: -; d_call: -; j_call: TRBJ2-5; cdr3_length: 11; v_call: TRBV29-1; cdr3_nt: TGCAGCTCCTCGGCAGATGAGACCCAGTACTTC; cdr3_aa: CSSSADETQYF
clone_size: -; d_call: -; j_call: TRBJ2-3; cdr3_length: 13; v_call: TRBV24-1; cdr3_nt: TGTGCCACCAGTGGCCGACAATCAGATACGCAGTATTTT; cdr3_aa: CATSGRQSDTQYF
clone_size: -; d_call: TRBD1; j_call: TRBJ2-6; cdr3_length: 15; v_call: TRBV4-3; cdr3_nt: TGCGCCAGCAGCCGGGACAGGGTCCCCCACAACGTCCTGACTTTC; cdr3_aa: CASSRDRVPHNVLTF
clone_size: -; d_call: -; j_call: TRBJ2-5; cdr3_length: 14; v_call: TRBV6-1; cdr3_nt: TGTGCCAGCACCGCCCCGGGTCTACAAGAGACCCAGTACTTC; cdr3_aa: CASTAPGLQETQYF
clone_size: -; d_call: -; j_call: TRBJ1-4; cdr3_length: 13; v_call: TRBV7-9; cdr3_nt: TGTGCCAGCAGCCAAGCGGGTTGGGAAAAACTGTTTTTT; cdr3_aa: CASSQAGWEKLFF
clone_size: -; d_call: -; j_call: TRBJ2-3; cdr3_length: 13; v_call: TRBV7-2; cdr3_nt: TGTGCCAGCGCCGGGCTCCTTGCAGATACGCAGTATTTT; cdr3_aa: CASAGLLADTQYF
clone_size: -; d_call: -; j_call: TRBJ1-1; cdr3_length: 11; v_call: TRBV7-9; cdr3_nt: TGTGCCAGCAGCTTAGCGGTTGAAGCTTTCTTT; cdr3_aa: CASSLAVEAFF
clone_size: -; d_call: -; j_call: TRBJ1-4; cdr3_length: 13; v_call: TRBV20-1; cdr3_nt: TGCAGTACCCCGGGACGACCGATGGAAAAACTGTTTTTT; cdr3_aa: CSTPGRPMEKLFF